Shown below are 24 T cell receptor beta chains from a single sample sequenced in a study of identical twins. From the 5' RACE reads, TCRdb called clonotypes with MiXCR, one entry per CDR3 protein. The table has 200,000 to 250,000 distinct CDR3 sequences, less than 8% seen once. The same sample was also studied in work on yellow fever vaccine responses in identical twins.

The sample taken for sequencing was memory (CD45RO+) T cells sorted from blood. The receptors shown here come from a woman aged 18 to 35 in good health.

For this clonotype: A single base separates this from a much larger clone, so it may be a read error. The J gene is TRBJ2-1, the V gene TRBV2, with 10 bases aligning to TRBD2. CDR1 and CDR2 from the germline V gene are SNHLY and FYNNEI. CDR3 length: 18 residues. The CDR3 spells CAISSRRLAGASYNEQFF. CDR3 DNA sequence: TGTGCCATCAGTTCCCGTAGACTAGCGGGCGCCTCCTACAATGAGCAGTTCTTC.

This clonotype has ten or more counts. The CDR3 DNA reads as TGTGCCAGCAGCCTTAGATTAAACTATGGCTACACCTTC. Translated, it gives CASSLRLNYGYTF. The chain links TRBV7-9 to TRBJ1-2, with D unclear. Germline V gene sequence: CDR1 SEHNR, CDR2 FQNEAQ (reference sequence). The V end lost 5 bases, the J end lost 2 bases, and 9 bases lay between the germline ends. This CDR3 spans 13 amino acids.

The chain carries TRBV5-6 and TRBJ2-3; 11 bases fit TRBD2. J gave up 2 bases and V 1 base, and 9 bases lay outside the gene matches. The CDR3 is 18 residues long. The V gene's germline CDR1 is SGHDT and CDR2 YYEEEE. For the CDR3, the DNA is TGTGCCAGCAGCTTGCTCGGTCTAGCGGGGGGCCCCACAGATACGCAGTATTTT. It is translated as CASSLLGLAGGPTDTQYF.

In its sample, this clonotype was seen many times. The rearrangement uses TRBV28 and TRBJ2-1; 8 nucleotides line up with TRBD1. The CDR3 extends over 15 amino acids. Unmatched junction bases numbered 5, after V lost 4 bases and J lost 3 bases. The V gene's germline CDR1 is MDHEN and CDR2 SYDVKM. The CDR3 spells CASSSLGQDYNEQFF. The DNA for the CDR3 is TGTGCCAGCAGTTCCCTGGGACAGGACTACAATGAGCAGTTCTTC.

This clonotype came up many times. The V and J genes are TRBV7-3 and TRBJ2-4; 11 bases are a match to TRBD1. Trimming cost V 5 bases and J 8 bases; bases outside gene matches: 5. The CDR3 totals 14 residues. Germline CDR1 SGHTA, CDR2 FQGTGA. The CDR3 DNA follows: TGTGCCAGCAGCCCAGGACAGGGGGCGTACATTCAGTACTTC. Its translation: CASSPGQGAYIQYF.

The V call is TRBV12-3 or TRBV12-4, the J call TRBJ2-7; tentative D call: TRBD2 (7 bases). This CDR3 has 13 residues. Trimming stripped 6 bases from V and 2 bases from J, with 11 bases between. This CDR3 is CASRGGATYEQYF. CDR3 coding DNA: TGTGCCAGCAGGGGGGGGGCTACCTACGAGCAGTACTTC.

This clonotype was observed once. The J gene is TRBJ2-7, the V gene TRBV7-2; the match to TRBD1 covers 7 bases. The CDR3 has 13 amino acids. Unmatched junction bases numbered 7, after V lost 3 bases and J lost 8 bases. The germline CDR1 and CDR2 sequences are SGHTA and FQGNSA. CDR3 loop: CASSLQGDPKQYF. Written as DNA, the CDR3 is TGTGCCAGCAGCTTGCAGGGGGATCCGAAGCAGTACTTC.

This chain links TRBV6-2 or TRBV6-3 with TRBJ2-4; the D gene is possibly TRBD2 (5 bases). CDR3 length equals 16 residues. Trimming stripped 5 bases from V and 3 bases from J, with 17 bases between. CDR1 MNHEY and CDR2 SVGEGT come from the germline V gene. The CDR3 here is CASSPPPWGVKNIQYF. CDR3 coding DNA: TGTGCCAGCAGTCCCCCCCCCTGGGGAGTCAAAAACATTCAGTACTTC.

The chain joins TRBV25-1 to TRBJ2-1; TRBD2 agrees at 15 bases. J gave up 8 bases and V 6 bases, and 11 bases lay outside the gene matches. CDR1 is MGHDK, CDR2 SYGVNS, per germline. The CDR3 consists of 17 residues. DNA for the CDR3: TGTGCCAGCAGAAGGACTAGCGGGAGGGCCGTTAACCATGAGCAGTTCTTC. Translated, it gives CASRRTSGRAVNHEQFF.

Many counts were recorded for this clonotype. This rearrangement joins TRBV10-3 to TRBJ2-7; TRBD2 aligns across 10 bases. J lost 2 bases, V lost 8 bases, and 3 bases had no gene match. Germline V CDR1 and CDR2: ENHRY, SYGVKD. This CDR3 contains 13 residues. The DNA of the CDR3 is TGTGCCATCGGGACTAGCGAGGCCTACGAGCAGTACTTC. Its translation is CAIGTSEAYEQYF.

This chain uses TRBV6-2 or TRBV6-3 with TRBJ2-7; a weak D match, TRBD2 (6 bases). Germline CDR1 MNHEY, CDR2 SVGEGT. V lost 6 bases and J lost 2, with 20 bases in between. This CDR3 region has 16 residues. The CDR3 DNA follows: TGTGCCAGCAGGGATCCGTGGGTTAGCGGAACCTACGAGCAGTACTTC. It specifies CASRDPWVSGTYEQYF.

This clonotype was found a few times. This chain connects TRBV4-3 to TRBJ2-1; TRBD1 aligns across 9 bases. V trimming: 3 bases; J trimming: 7 bases; junction bases outside the gene matches: 10. The CDR3 totals 16 residues. In germline, CDR1 is LGHNA, CDR2 YSLEER. CDR3 residues: CASSQESGTGRNEQFF. The CDR3 DNA follows: TGCGCCAGCAGCCAGGAATCCGGGACAGGGAGAAATGAGCAGTTCTTC.

The chain is built from TRBV7-6 and TRBJ2-2; 8 nucleotides match TRBD1. The germline V gene encodes CDR1 SGHVS and CDR2 FNYEAQ. V was pared by 1 base and J by 6 bases, with 7 bases of the junction left unmatched. The CDR3 contains 16 residues. The CDR3 region has the DNA TGTGCCAGCAGCTTAGAAGCGACAGGGGCGGCCGGGGAGCTGTTTTTT. It is translated as CASSLEATGAAGELFF. Combining the CDR3 with reference TRBV7-6 and TRBJ2-2 gives the whole variable domain GAGVSQSPRYKVTKRGQDVALRCDPISGHVSLYWYRQALGQGPEFLTYFNYEAQQDKSGLPNDRFSAERPEGSISTLTIQRTEQRDSAMYRCASSLEATGAAGELFFGEGSRLTVL.

This clonotype came up a few times. The chain joins TRBV5-6 to TRBJ2-2; D might be TRBD2 (6 bases). The CDR3 sequence is 17 residues long. Germline V gives CDR1 SGHDT, CDR2 YYEEEE. The germline V and J ends were trimmed by 2 bases and 6 bases, with 20 bases remaining between them. CDR3 in amino acids: CASSFSGTAGGSGELFF. The CDR3 DNA reads as TGTGCCAGCAGCTTCTCAGGGACGGCTGGGGGGTCCGGGGAGCTGTTTTTT.

Many counts were recorded for this clonotype. V and J are TRBV6-2 or TRBV6-3 and TRBJ2-7, with TRBD2 matching 7 bases. The CDR3 is made up of 16 amino acids. Germline V gene data show CDR1 as MNHEY and CDR2 as SVGEGT. The ends lost 3 bases at V and 4 bases at J; junction bases unmatched: 12. CDR3 sequence reads: CASSYLERDGGYEQYF. CDR3 bases: TGTGCCAGCAGTTATCTCGAGCGGGATGGAGGATACGAGCAGTACTTC.

This clonotype was recorded a few times. This chain connects TRBV5-1 to TRBJ2-1; tentatively, D is TRBD1 or TRBD2 (6 bases each). This CDR3 is 16 amino acids long. V lost 0 bases, J lost 0 bases, and 10 bases lay in between. Germline lookup yields CDR1 SGHRS and CDR2 YFSETQ. The CDR3 DNA is TGCGCCAGCAGCTTGGACGGGGGCGGCTCCTACAATGAGCAGTTCTTC. This sequence encodes CASSLDGGGSYNEQFF. The full variable domain, its missing parts supplied by reference TRBV5-1 and TRBJ2-1, is KAGVTQTPRYLIKTRGQQVTLSCSPISGHRSVSWYQQTPGQGLQFLFEYFSETQRNKGNFPGRFSGRQFSNSRSEMNVSTLELGDSALYLCASSLDGGGSYNEQFFGPGTRLTVL.

At least ten counts were recorded for this clonotype. This rearrangement joins TRBV2 to TRBJ2-3; no reliable D call. The CDR3 consists of 14 residues. Germline CDR1 SNHLY, CDR2 FYNNEI. The ends were cut back, 10 bases at V and 2 bases at J, with 16 bases in the middle. CDR3 amino acids: CATQAAGLTDTQYF. In DNA form, the CDR3 reads TGTGCCACCCAGGCGGCAGGCCTCACAGATACGCAGTATTTT. Together with reference TRBV2 and TRBJ2-3, the CDR3 gives the full variable domain: EPEVTQTPSHQVTQMGQEVILRCVPISNHLYFYWYRQILGQKVEFLVSFYNNEISEKSEIFDDQFSVERPDGSNFTLKIRSTKLEDSAMYFCATQAAGLTDTQYFGPGTRLTVL.

The chain combines TRBV20-1 with TRBJ1-4, with a tentative D call TRBD1 (5 bases). V lost 0 bases and J 5 bases, leaving 13 bases between the germline ends. The CDR3 has 15 amino acids. Germline lookup yields CDR1 DFQATT and CDR2 SNEGSKA (reference sequence). DNA of the CDR3: TGCAGTGCTAGAGATTACGGGGGTGGGAATGAAAAACTGTTTTTT. Translating gives CSARDYGGGNEKLFF.

The chain is built from TRBV4-2 and TRBJ2-3; 12 nucleotides align to TRBD2. Per the germline V gene, CDR1 is LGHNA and CDR2 is YNFKEQ. CDR3 length equals 18 residues. Germline trimming cut 3 bases from V and 0 bases from J; bases unmatched to any gene: 7. The CDR3 reads CASSHVTSGSWSTDTQYF. The CDR3 DNA reads as TGTGCCAGCAGCCATGTGACTAGCGGGAGTTGGAGCACAGATACGCAGTATTTT.

The gene calls are TRBV5-5 and TRBJ2-6; possibly TRBD1 or TRBD2 for D (5 bases each). Germline assignment: CDR1 SGHKS and CDR2 YYEKEE (reference sequence). The ends were cut back, 4 bases at V and 4 bases at J, with 12 bases in the middle. The CDR3 has 15 amino acids. CDR3 sequence (DNA): TGTGCCAGCAGCACGGCCGGGACGGGGGCCAACGTCCTGACTTTC. This codes for CASSTAGTGANVLTF.

In this sample, this clonotype turned up many times. CDR3: CASSFGTGRADTQYF. In nucleotides, the CDR3 is TGTGCCAGCAGCTTCGGGACAGGTCGTGCAGATACGCAGTATTTT. This chain links TRBV7-2 with TRBJ2-3; 8 bases agree with TRBD1. This CDR3 is 15 amino acids long. V trimming: 3 bases; J trimming: 4 bases; junction bases outside the gene matches: 6. The V gene's germline CDR1 is SGHTA and CDR2 FQGNSA. Combining the CDR3 with reference TRBV7-2 and TRBJ2-3 gives the whole variable domain GAGVSQSPSNKVTEKGKDVELRCDPISGHTALYWYRQSLGQGLEFLIYFQGNSAPDKSGLPSDRFSAERTGGSVSTLTIQRTQQEDSAVYLCASSFGTGRADTQYFGPGTRLTVL.

This chain links TRBV30 with TRBJ2-3; no clear D. The V end lost 3 bases, the J end lost 2 bases, and 3 bases lay between the germline ends. In germline, CDR1 is GTSNPN, CDR2 SVGIG (reference sequence). There are 11 residues in the CDR3. CDR3 coding DNA: TGTGCCTGGAGAGACACAGATACGCAGTATTTT. This sequence encodes CAWRDTDTQYF.

This clonotype was observed many times. The V and J genes are TRBV20-1 and TRBJ2-7; tentative D call: TRBD2 (5 bases). The germline gives CDR1 DFQATT, CDR2 SNEGSKA (reference sequence). V lost 5 bases and J 1 base, leaving 9 bases between the germline ends. This CDR3 contains 12 residues. CDR3 sequence (DNA): TGCAGTGCTCGTCGACTATCCTACGAGCAGTACTTC. As protein: CSARRLSYEQYF.

The V and J genes are TRBV19 and TRBJ2-5; TRBD1 is a possible D gene (6 bases). The germline CDR1 and CDR2 sequences are LNHDA and SQIVND (reference sequence). CDR3 length: 13 residues. V was cut by 3 bases and J by 6 bases, with 11 bases left in between. CDR3 sequence: CASSMRQAKTQYF. The CDR3 DNA reads as TGTGCCAGTAGTATGAGACAGGCGAAGACCCAGTACTTC.